This is a list of T cell receptor beta chains from one sample in a study of beta chain features in type 1 diabetes. Repertoires were generated with immunoSEQ multiplex PCR, while TCRdb's copy carries only in-frame clones and drops some. Here the sample spans 600,000 to 700,000 clones, around 11% being singletons. Sequencing was done on a sample of naive CD4+ T cells from blood. The receptors shown here come from a young man with type 1 diabetes. CDR3s include the opening cysteine and the closing phenylalanine or tryptophan. The D gene is left open where the match is weak. The listing skips clone size in some rows; elsewhere it reads once, few, many or a size class.

TGTGCCAGCAGACAGGGGGCCTACGAGCAGTACTTC,CASRQGAYEQYF,TRBD1,.,TRBV2,TRBJ2-7
TGTGCCAGCAGCGTAGAGGTCAGGAGGGATACGCAGTATTTT,CASSVEVRRDTQYF,.,.,TRBV9,TRBJ2-3
TGTGCCAGCAGTTTGGGGGTGCCGAGCAATCAGCCCCAGCATTTT,CASSLGVPSNQPQHF,.,.,TRBV28,TRBJ1-5
TGCAGCGCGGCTCCTGGGGCTAGCGGGGCTCATATTCAGTACTTC,CSAAPGASGAHIQYF,TRBD2,few,TRBV29-1,TRBJ2-4
TGTGCCAGCAGCCTCAACCAGGCAGGGGGGCCCTCTGGGGCCAACGTCCTGACTTTC,CASSLNQAGGPSGANVLTF,.,few,TRBV27,TRBJ2-6
TGTGCCAGCAGCCGTGACAGGGGAATGAACACTGAAGCTTTCTTT,CASSRDRGMNTEAFF,TRBD1,.,TRBV27,TRBJ1-1
TGCGCCAGCAGCCAAGATAAGGGCACCTACGAGCAGTACTTC,CASSQDKGTYEQYF,.,.,TRBV4-3,TRBJ2-7
TGCAGCGCGGCAGGCCCCAATCAGCCCCAGCATTTT,CSAAGPNQPQHF,.,few,TRBV29-1,TRBJ1-5
TGTGCCAGCAGCTTAGAGGGCGGGGCCACCACCGATGAGCAGTTCTTC,CASSLEGGATTDEQFF,.,.,TRBV7-9,TRBJ2-1
TGCAGCGTTTTTTTTAAGGGGAGCTCCTACGAGCAGTACTTC,CSVFFKGSSYEQYF,.,.,TRBV29-1,TRBJ2-7
TGTGCCAGCAGCTTATGGGGCTCTGGGGCCAACGTCCTGACTTTC,CASSLWGSGANVLTF,.,.,TRBV7-2,TRBJ2-6
TGTGCCAGCAGCCAAGATCGAGGAGAATACTATGGCTACACCTTC,CASSQDRGEYYGYTF,.,.,TRBV4-2,TRBJ1-2
TGTGCCATCGAACAGGCTGGGGCCAACGTCCTGACTTTC,CAIEQAGANVLTF,.,many,TRBV10-3,TRBJ2-6
TGTGCCAGCAGTTACGTCGCCTATGGCTACACCTTC,CASSYVAYGYTF,.,few,TRBV6-6,TRBJ1-2
TGTGCCAGCAGCGAATCCGGGACAGGGGCCCTGCCGTCTTCTTTC,CASSESGTGALPSSF,TRBD1,.,TRBV7-2,TRBJ2-7
TGTGCCAGCAGTTACTCCCGCACCGGGGAGCTGTTTTTT,CASSYSRTGELFF,.,few,TRBV6-5,TRBJ2-2
TGTGCCAGCAGCTTAGGGACAGGGGGCAAGACCCAGTACTTC,CASSLGTGGKTQYF,TRBD1,few,TRBV7-8,TRBJ2-5
TGTGCCAGCAGCTTCTTAGTCGATACGCAGTATTTT,CASSFLVDTQYF,.,few,TRBV11-2,TRBJ2-3
TGTGCCAGCAGCTGGGGAGAGACCCAGTACTTC,CASSWGETQYF,.,few,TRBV5-8,TRBJ2-5
TGTGCCAGCAGTCAGGCAGGGGGCAATGAGCAGTTCTTC,CASSQAGGNEQFF,TRBD1,few,TRBV25-1,TRBJ2-1
TGTGCCAGCAGGGGGAAAGAGACCCAGTACTTC,CASRGKETQYF,.,few,TRBV21-1,TRBJ2-5
TGTGCCAGCAGCCCTCCGTTGGTGTACGAGCAGTACTTC,CASSPPLVYEQYF,.,few,TRBV13,TRBJ2-7
TGTGCCAGCAGGGCTAGCGGCTCCTACGAGCAGTACTTC,CASRASGSYEQYF,TRBD2,few,TRBV6-5,TRBJ2-7
TGTGCCAGCAGCTTAGGCGGGGATGGCTACACCTTC,CASSLGGDGYTF,.,.,TRBV7-9,TRBJ1-2
TGCGCCAGCAGCCAAGATCTGGGGAATCAGCCCCAGCATTTT,CASSQDLGNQPQHF,.,few,TRBV4-3,TRBJ1-5
TGTGCCAGCGGGCTACAGGGGAGAACAACTAATGAAAAACTGTTTTTT,CASGLQGRTTNEKLFF,TRBD1,.,TRBV5-4,TRBJ1-4
TGTGCCAGCAGCTTGGGTACAAATTCGAACACTGAAGCTTTCTTT,CASSLGTNSNTEAFF,.,.,TRBV7-9,TRBJ1-1
TGCGCCAGCAGCCTTTCCGCGGGCAGCCCTAACTATGGCTACACCTTC,CASSLSAGSPNYGYTF,.,few,TRBV4-3,TRBJ1-2
TGTGCCGCTTGGGGCAGGGGGAGCGACGAGCAGTACTTC,CAAWGRGSDEQYF,TRBD1,few,TRBV6-5,TRBJ2-7
TGTGCCAGCAGTTTTTCGTTTATGGACGGTGAAAAACTGTTTTTT,CASSFSFMDGEKLFF,.,few,TRBV28,TRBJ1-4
TGTGCCAGCAGTACCCAGCAGGGGGCTGGCGAAAAACTGTTTTTT,CASSTQQGAGEKLFF,TRBD1,.,TRBV7-8,TRBJ1-4
TGTGCCAGCAGCCAGACCTACTCCTACGAGCAGTACTTC,CASSQTYSYEQYF,.,few,TRBV2,TRBJ2-7
TGTGCCAGCAGTCAGGTTCAGGGCACAAGACTCCACACAGATACGCAGTATTTT,CASSQVQGTRLHTDTQYF,.,.,TRBV6-9,TRBJ2-3
TGTGCCAGCAGCTTAGGTGACAGTAACACTGAAGCTTTCTTT,CASSLGDSNTEAFF,.,few,TRBV7-3,TRBJ1-1
TGTGCCAGCAGCTTAGATAGCGGCTCCTACAATGAGCAGTTCTTC,CASSLDSGSYNEQFF,.,.,TRBV7-2,TRBJ2-1
TGTGCCAGCAGGGCACAGGGACACGAGCAGTACTTC,CASRAQGHEQYF,.,.,TRBV6-5,TRBJ2-7
TGTGCCAGCAGCCTAGGAGGGGCCAACGTCCTGACTTTC,CASSLGGANVLTF,.,.,TRBV11-3,TRBJ2-6
TGCGCCAGCAGCGAACAGGGGGCCTCCTTCGAGGGCAATCAGCCCCAGCATTTT,CASSEQGASFEGNQPQHF,TRBD1,few,TRBV23-1,TRBJ1-5
TGTGCCAGCAGCGTAGAGGGACAGGGGCACACTGAAGCTTTCTTT,CASSVEGQGHTEAFF,TRBD1,few,TRBV9,TRBJ1-1